The rows below give T cell receptor beta chains drawn from one sample of a study of shared clonotypes between healthy human individuals. Sequencing used immunoSEQ multiplex PCR; TCRdb keeps in-frame clones, though not all of them. In the table there are some 2.1 million clones, around 96% of which are singletons. Sequenced: naive CD8+ T cells sorted from blood. These TCRs come from a man between 18 and 29 years old in good health. CDR3s include the opening cysteine and the closing phenylalanine or tryptophan. A D gene is named only where the DNA matches it firmly. Clone size is given for some rows only: seen once, a few or many times, or a class if the clone is expanded.

clone_size | j_call | d_call | v_call | cdr3_nt | cdr3_aa
. | TRBJ2-7 | . | TRBV5-6 | TGTGCCAGCAGCGCCCTGAGCCACGAGCAGCACTTC | CASSALSHEQHF
. | TRBJ2-3 | TRBD2 | TRBV28 | TGTGCCAGCAGTCCCCCAGCGGGGGGCGCAGATACGCAGTATTTT | CASSPPAGGADTQYF
. | TRBJ2-7 | TRBD1 | TRBV14 | TGTGCCAGCAGCCAAGAGGGGACAGGTGGGACCTACGAGCAGTACTTC | CASSQEGTGGTYEQYF
. | TRBJ2-3 | TRBD2 | TRBV28 | TGTGCCAGCGGGGGTCTAGCGGGGGCCACTAGCACAGATACGCAGTATTTT | CASGGLAGATSTDTQYF
. | TRBJ2-7 | . | TRBV7-9 | TGTGCCAGCAGCTCGACTGGCTACGAGCAGTACTTC | CASSSTGYEQYF
few | TRBJ2-1 | . | TRBV19 | TGTGCCAGTAGTATAGAGGGGGGCCTCTACAATGAGCAGTTCTTC | CASSIEGGLYNEQFF
. | TRBJ2-3 | . | TRBV9 | TGTGCCAGCAGCGTAGTTGGAGATACGCAGTATTTT | CASSVVGDTQYF
. | TRBJ1-2 | . | TRBV6-6 | TGTGCCAGCAGCCCCATCAGAAAAACTAACTATGGCTACACCTTC | CASSPIRKTNYGYTF
once | TRBJ1-6 | . | TRBV15 | TGTGCCACCAGCACCCGATGGGACGAACATTCACCCCTCCACTTT | CATSTRWDEHSPLHF
. | TRBJ1-2 | . | TRBV6-5 | TGTGCCAGCAGTCCACAGGGACTTCTAGTGGGCTACACCTTC | CASSPQGLLVGYTF
. | TRBJ2-7 | . | TRBV27 | TGTGCCAGCAGTTCCCATGACTCCTACGAGCAGTACTTC | CASSSHDSYEQYF
. | TRBJ2-1 | . | TRBV28 | TGTGCCAGCAGTTTAGTGGCTAGCGCAGAGCAGTTCTTC | CASSLVASAEQFF
. | TRBJ2-5 | TRBD1 | TRBV14 | TGTGCCAGCAGCCCCTCCGGACAGGGGCTAGAGACCCAGTACTTC | CASSPSGQGLETQYF
. | TRBJ2-7 | TRBD1 | TRBV7-9 | TGTGCCAGCAGCTCGGGACAGGGGGTCTCCTACGAGCAGTACTTC | CASSSGQGVSYEQYF
. | TRBJ2-3 | TRBD2 | TRBV7-8 | TGTGCCAGCAGCGAGAGACTAGCGGGAGTCCCCGATACGCAGTATTTT | CASSERLAGVPDTQYF
. | TRBJ2-3 | TRBD2 | TRBV6-4 | TGTGCCAGCAGCCTCTGGGGAGGGGCTACAGATACGCAGTATTTT | CASSLWGGATDTQYF
. | TRBJ2-1 | . | TRBV6-5 | TGTGCCAGCAGTCCGGGAGGCGGGGGCTCGGTCTTC | CASSPGGGGSVF
. | TRBJ1-2 | . | TRBV19 | TGTGCCAGTAGTCTCCCCGCCTCGGGCCAAGAGGGCTACACCTTC | CASSLPASGQEGYTF
once | TRBJ2-5 | . | TRBV7-6 | TGTGCCAGCAGCTTAGGTGATATTGGCAGTCAAGAGACCCAGTACTTC | CASSLGDIGSQETQYF
. | TRBJ2-3 | . | TRBV7-9 | TGTGCCAGCAGCTCCGTAGGGTCAGATACGCAGTATTTT | CASSSVGSDTQYF
. | TRBJ2-7 | . | TRBV10-3 | TGTGCCATCAGTGAGTCAGGGTACTCCTACGAGCAGTACTTC | CAISESGYSYEQYF